This T cell receptor beta chain was recovered during a study of T cells in Graves' hyperthyroidism and ophthalmopathy. Study background: Once the initial diagnosis was made, peripheral blood was obtained before any treatment.

TCR beta CDR3 regions were amplified from RNA. The HTBI primer set drove a first-round RT-PCR of the TCR CDR3. TCRdb recomputed calls from the multiplex PCR reads with MiXCR, one row per CDR3 protein. Of 400,000 or so distinct CDR3 sequences detected, roughly an eighth appear once; the ten largest clones hold 25% to 30%. The CDR3 is 15 amino acids. V was trimmed by 1 base and J by 4 bases, leaving 13 bases between them. Germline CDR1 is SGHDN and CDR2 is FVKESK. Exclusions: uncontrolled infection, other autoimmune disease, pregnancy, lactation. The sequencing input was blood. V and J are TRBV14 and TRBJ1-1; a weak D match, TRBD1 (6 bases). The receptor comes from a man over 45 with Graves' ophthalmopathy. The CDR3 region has the DNA TGTGCCAGCAGCCAAGCCGGGACACTGATCACTGAAGCTTTCTTT. Residues: CASSQAGTLITEAFF.